Below are 9 T cell receptor beta chains sequenced from a single sample in a study of CD8+ T cells in alopecia areata. Sequencing used cDNA as its template, made by extracting RNA and reverse transcribing it. The method was immunoSEQ multiplex PCR; TCRdb's version includes in-frame clones alone and lacks a portion of them. This table holds approximately 12,000 clones, about 53% found once. Alopecia areata patients provided lesional scalp punch biopsies and peripheral blood, both collected for the study. The sequenced sample was skin. Receptor source: a human donor with alopecia areata.

V gene TRBV28 combines with J gene TRBJ2-1, with 8 nucleotides matching TRBD1. The V gene end was trimmed by 4 bases and the J gene end by 16 bases; junction bases not matched to a gene: 9. The CDR3 has 12 amino acids. Germline CDR1 MDHEN, CDR2 SYDVKM. The chain's CDR3 is CASSSLGQGEFF. The CDR3 nucleotides read TGTGCCAGCAGTTCTCTAGGACAGGGCGAATTCTTC.

In nucleotides, the CDR3 is TGTGCCAGCAGCTTAGATTTCCGGGGCTACGAGCAGTACTTC. Translated: CASSLDFRGYEQYF. The chain uses TRBV7-6 and TRBJ2-7; a possible D gene is TRBD2 (5 bases). Looked up from germline, CDR1 is SGHVS and CDR2 is FNYEAQ. The CDR3 is 14 amino acids. Between the trimmed V and J ends, which lost 1 base and 3 bases, there was a span of 10 bases.

The chain employs TRBV11-2 and TRBJ2-5; tentatively, D is TRBD2 (5 bases). Germline CDR1 is SGHAT and CDR2 is FQNNGV. The germline V and J ends were trimmed by 6 bases and 4 bases, with 18 bases remaining between them. The CDR3 loop spans 15 amino acids. The CDR3 coding sequence is TGTGCCAGCAGGCTTTTGGTCCACGAGGGAGAGACCCAGTACTTC. Amino acid sequence: CASRLLVHEGETQYF.

V is TRBV4-2 and J is TRBJ2-5, with TRBD2 identical over 7 bases. CDR3 size: 16 residues. The V and J ends lost 3 bases and 2 bases, in that order; junction bases with no gene match: 9. The germline gives CDR1 LGHNA, CDR2 YNFKEQ. DNA for the CDR3: TGTGCCAGCAGCCAGGTGGATCGGGGGGTACAAGAGACCCAGTACTTC. It specifies CASSQVDRGVQETQYF.

J is TRBJ2-7 and V is TRBV5-3, with D perhaps matching TRBD1 or TRBD2 (7 bases each). TRBV5-3 qualifies as an ORF whose function is uncertain. The CDR3 length is 19 residues. The V end was cut by 4 bases, the J end by 2 bases, with 28 bases between. The CDR3 spells CARSNGTEKRRERTYEQYF. CDR3 DNA sequence: TGTGCCAGAAGCAACGGGACAGAAAAGAGGCGGGAGCGCACCTACGAGCAGTACTTC.

This chain joins TRBV7-6 and TRBJ2-4; 10 positions match TRBD1. V dropped 6 bases and J dropped 11; count of bases not matched to a gene: 10. Germline CDR1 and CDR2: SGHVS and FNYEAQ. The CDR3 has 14 amino acids. CDR3 residues: CASSFDDRGRFQYF. CDR3 DNA sequence: TGTGCCAGCAGTTTCGATGACAGGGGGCGGTTTCAGTACTTC.

V usage is TRBV30 and J usage is TRBJ2-7; 10 bases line up with TRBD1. V dropped 5 bases and J dropped 2; count of bases not matched to a gene: 9. CDR3 length equals 15 residues. Per the germline V gene, CDR1 is GTSNPN and CDR2 is SVGIG (reference sequence). The CDR3 here is CAWGPGQGIPYEQYF. CDR3 bases: TGTGCCTGGGGTCCGGGACAGGGGATACCCTACGAGCAGTACTTC. The full variable domain, in which reference TRBV30 and TRBJ2-7 provide the parts outside the CDR3, is SQTIHQWPATLVQPVGSPLSLECTVEGTSNPNLYWYRQAAGRGLQLLFYSVGIGQISSEVPQNLSASRPQDRQFILSSKKLLLSDSGFYLCAWGPGQGIPYEQYFGPGTRLTVT.

The V and J genes are TRBV18 and TRBJ1-3, with 7 nucleotides matching TRBD1. V gave up 3 bases and J gave up 2 bases; unmatched junction bases: 16. Germline V gene sequence: CDR1 KGHSH, CDR2 LQKENI. This CDR3 has 19 residues. CDR3 DNA sequence: TGTGCCAGCTCACCCCCATCGACAGGGCCACTCTTCCCTGGAAACACCATATATTTT. As protein: CASSPPSTGPLFPGNTIYF.

This clone was observed a few times. The V call is TRBV7-9, the J call TRBJ2-5; no clear D gene. The CDR3 has 11 amino acids. From germline, CDR1 is SEHNR and CDR2 FQNEAQ (reference sequence). V was shortened by 5 bases and J by 5 bases, with 6 bases between the two germline ends. CDR3 DNA sequence: TGTGCCAGCAGCCTTCTTGAGACCCAGTACTTC. This encodes CASSLLETQYF.